These 2 T cell receptor beta chains share one sample of origin, sequenced in a study of cytomegalovirus exposure and HLA in healthy donors. The PCR was carried out with 60 Vbeta primers and 13 Jbeta primers. Repertoires were generated with immunoSEQ multiplex PCR, while TCRdb's copy carries only in-frame clones and drops some. The repertoire table contains about 160,000 clones. Source material: PBMCs. The origin of the receptors is a woman between 55 and 75 years old in good health and CMV-seronegative.

The chain employs TRBV18 and TRBJ2-3, with TRBD2 matching 8 bases. V was clipped by 4 bases and J by 1 base; unmatched bases: 10. Germline-derived CDR1 and CDR2 are KGHSH and LQKENI. This CDR3 is 17 amino acids long. CDR3 bases: TGTGCCAGCTCACTTTCAATAGCGGGACTTGGCACAGATACGCAGTATTTT. Its protein product is CASSLSIAGLGTDTQYF.

This rearrangement joins TRBV5-1 to TRBJ1-1; D perhaps matches TRBD1 (5 bases). V was trimmed by 0 bases and J by 1 base, leaving 28 bases between them. The V gene's germline CDR1 is SGHRS and CDR2 YFSETQ. This CDR3 is built from 21 residues. As DNA, the CDR3 is TGCGCCAGCAGCTTGGCCCCCCACGGAGGGGAGAGTTTCGGTACGAACACTGAAGCTTTCTTT. Amino acid sequence: CASSLAPHGGESFGTNTEAFF.